Listed below are T cell receptor beta chains from one sample, sequenced in a study of cytomegalovirus exposure and HLA in healthy donors. The protocol was immunoSEQ multiplex PCR, while the TCRdb copy is restricted to in-frame clones and leaves out a portion. The table has around 67,000 clones, about 75% seen once. The sequenced material came from PBMCs. The origin of the receptors is a woman aged 30 to 39 in good health and CMV-seropositive. The CDR3 runs from the conserved cysteine through the conserved F or W. The order of the fields is clone size, V gene, D gene, J gene, CDR3 protein, CDR3 DNA. The D gene is left open where the match is weak. Where a row states a size, it is once, few, many or the class of an expanded clone; other rows omit it.

once	TRBV2	-	TRBJ2-1	CASSEATGLVYNEQFF	TGTGCCAGCAGTGAAGCGACAGGACTAGTATACAATGAGCAGTTCTTC
-	TRBV2	-	TRBJ1-2	CASSPPSGGYTF	TGTGCCAGCAGTCCCCCCAGCGGAGGCTACACCTTC
-	TRBV6-1	TRBD1	TRBJ2-2	CASSVPDGQGTGELFF	TGTGCCAGCAGTGTACCAGACGGACAGGGGACCGGGGAGCTGTTTTTT
-	TRBV29-1	-	TRBJ2-3	CSVEVGDRGRTF	TGCAGCGTTGAAGTAGGTGACCGGGGAAGAACATTT
-	TRBV7-9	TRBD2	TRBJ2-5	CASSLFAGGQETQYF	TGTGCCAGCAGCCTTTTTGCGGGAGGCCAAGAGACCCAGTACTTC
-	TRBV30	-	TRBJ2-2	CAWTPVRGGELFF	TGTGCCTGGACCCCTGTTCGGGGCGGGGAGCTGTTTTTT
-	TRBV7-8	TRBD1	TRBJ2-5	CASSSTDRGWETQYF	TGTGCCAGCAGCTCGACGGACAGGGGTTGGGAGACCCAGTACTTC
-	TRBV19	TRBD1	TRBJ2-5	CASSIDSTGGASETQYF	TGTGCCAGTAGTATAGACTCGACAGGGGGCGCTTCTGAGACCCAGTACTTC
-	TRBV4-2	TRBD1	TRBJ1-1	CASSSMRQGDSSEAFF	TGTGCCAGCAGCTCTATGCGACAGGGGGACAGTTCTGAAGCTTTCTTT
-	TRBV6-5	-	TRBJ1-4	CASSNPGTPGKLFF	TGTGCCAGCAGTAACCCCGGGACACCGGGAAAACTGTTTTTT
-	TRBV11-2	TRBD2	TRBJ2-7	CASSLRTSASEQYF	TGTGCCAGCAGCCTCCGGACTAGCGCAAGCGAGCAGTACTTC
once	TRBV14	-	TRBJ2-1	CASSQDAGFNNEQFF	TGTGCCAGCAGCCAAGATGCGGGCTTCAACAATGAGCAGTTCTTC
few	TRBV19	-	TRBJ1-5	CATDRGAGQPQHF	TGTGCCACAGACCGCGGGGCCGGGCAGCCCCAGCATTTT
-	TRBV7-2	-	TRBJ1-5	CASSPLGGGGNQPQHF	TGTGCCAGCAGCCCCCTTGGGGGGGGCGGAAATCAGCCCCAGCATTTT
-	TRBV21-1	-	TRBJ2-3	CASSKEETPGHSSTDTQYF	TGTGCCAGCAGCAAAGAGGAAACCCCGGGACACTCTAGCACAGATACGCAGTATTTT
-	TRBV7-9	TRBD1	TRBJ1-2	CASSSTPRGQQAAYGYTF	TGTGCCAGCAGCTCTACCCCTAGGGGACAGCAAGCCGCTTATGGCTACACCTTC
-	TRBV5-4	TRBD2	TRBJ2-7	CASRTSLAGVEEQYF	TGTGCCAGCAGAACTTCACTAGCGGGAGTTGAGGAGCAGTACTTC
-	TRBV4-3	TRBD1	TRBJ2-1	CASSQGLPTGAANNEQFF	TGCGCCAGCAGCCAAGGCCTCCCGACAGGGGCCGCAAACAATGAGCAGTTCTTC
-	TRBV5-1	TRBD1	TRBJ1-3	CASSLAQGQGYSGNTIYF	TGCGCCAGCAGCTTGGCCCAGGGACAGGGCTACTCTGGAAACACCATATATTTT
few	TRBV29-1	TRBD1	TRBJ2-3	CSVEPDRASTDTQYF	TGCAGCGTTGAACCCGACAGGGCTAGCACAGATACGCAGTATTTT
once	TRBV30	-	TRBJ1-2	CAWMITSRPTNYGYTF	TGTGCCTGGATGATCACCTCCCGCCCCACAAACTATGGCTACACCTTC
-	TRBV6-1	-	TRBJ2-7	CASSELQAYEQYF	TGTGCCAGCAGTGAGTTACAGGCCTACGAGCAGTACTTC
-	TRBV27	-	TRBJ1-5	CASRPTDRSQPQHF	TGTGCCAGCAGACCGACAGACCGCTCTCAGCCCCAGCATTTT
-	TRBV28	TRBD2	TRBJ2-7	CATRTSGRRQQYF	TGTGCCACCAGGACTAGCGGGAGGAGACAGCAGTACTTC
-	TRBV19	-	TRBJ2-1	CASGPYGSSYNEQFF	TGTGCCAGTGGCCCTTACGGGAGCTCCTACAATGAGCAGTTCTTC
-	TRBV18	-	TRBJ1-1	CASSPNGRNTEAFF	TGTGCCAGCTCACCAAACGGGAGGAACACTGAAGCTTTCTTT
-	TRBV28	TRBD1	TRBJ1-2	CAINRGLNYGYTF	TGTGCCATTAACAGGGGGCTTAACTATGGCTACACCTTC
once	TRBV7-3	TRBD2	TRBJ2-1	CASSNSGRAVDEQFF	TGTGCCAGCAGCAACAGCGGGAGGGCCGTCGATGAGCAGTTCTTC
-	TRBV27	-	TRBJ2-7	CASSPSAGTLTYEQYF	TGTGCCAGCAGTCCCTCCGCCGGGACACTTACCTACGAGCAGTACTTC
-	TRBV28	TRBD2	TRBJ2-7	CASSSSGSTHYEQYF	TGTGCCAGCAGCAGTAGCGGGAGCACGCACTACGAGCAGTACTTC
-	TRBV2	TRBD1	TRBJ2-3	CASVTPDRGGTDTQYF	TGTGCCAGCGTGACCCCGGACAGGGGAGGCACAGATACGCAGTATTTT
once	TRBV7-9	TRBD1	TRBJ2-7	CASSFTTGTGKYEQYF	TGTGCCAGCAGCTTTACTACCGGGACAGGAAAGTACGAGCAGTACTTC
-	TRBV5-1	TRBD1	TRBJ1-2	CASSDGTGLGYTF	TGCGCCAGCAGCGATGGGACAGGTCTTGGCTACACCTTC
few	TRBV11-1	-	TRBJ2-5	CASSWASRGQETQYF	TGTGCCAGCAGCTGGGCGAGCCGGGGGCAAGAGACCCAGTACTTC
-	TRBV7-9	-	TRBJ2-5	CASTLRGTQYF	TGTGCCAGCACCCTTAGGGGGACCCAGTACTTC
-	TRBV5-1	-	TRBJ2-3	CASSQDRHTDTQYF	TGCGCCAGCAGCCAAGACAGGCACACAGATACGCAGTATTTT
-	TRBV6-1	TRBD2	TRBJ2-3	CASGASGRVDTDTQYF	TGTGCCAGCGGTGCTAGCGGGAGAGTAGACACAGATACGCAGTATTTT
few	TRBV5-5	-	TRBJ2-2	CASSLEGTGELFF	TGTGCCAGCAGCTTGGAGGGGACCGGGGAGCTGTTTTTT
-	TRBV6-6	-	TRBJ1-2	CASVRDYGYTF	TGTGCCAGCGTGAGGGACTATGGCTACACCTTC
-	TRBV27	-	TRBJ2-1	CASSSILGPEQFF	TGTGCCAGCAGTTCGATACTAGGCCCTGAGCAGTTCTTC
-	TRBV28	-	TRBJ1-1	CASSDWRGPSEAFF	TGTGCCAGCAGCGACTGGCGGGGGCCGAGTGAAGCTTTCTTT
-	TRBV7-2	-	TRBJ2-7	CASSLNSWNEQYF	TGTGCCAGCAGCTTAAATAGCTGGAACGAGCAGTACTTC
-	TRBV4-3	-	TRBJ2-3	CASSQDLTTDTQYF	TGCGCCAGCAGCCAAGACCTAACGACAGATACGCAGTATTTT
once	TRBV29-1	TRBD1	TRBJ2-3	CSVRDRVTPWDTQYF	TGCAGCGTTCGGGACAGAGTCACGCCATGGGATACGCAGTATTTT
-	TRBV19	-	TRBJ1-1	CASRAPASTEAFF	TGTGCCAGTAGGGCCCCCGCCAGCACTGAAGCTTTCTTT
-	TRBV27	-	TRBJ2-5	CASSDGKSYQETQYF	TGTGCCAGCAGCGACGGGAAATCGTACCAAGAGACCCAGTACTTC
once	TRBV6-4	TRBD2	TRBJ2-2	CASSATSGRTGELFF	TGTGCCAGCAGTGCAACTAGCGGGAGAACCGGGGAGCTGTTTTTT
few	TRBV29-1	-	TRBJ1-1	CSVGLGGTGTEAFF	TGCAGCGTTGGTTTAGGAGGGACGGGCACTGAAGCTTTCTTT
-	TRBV7-8	-	TRBJ2-1	CASSPRRALTHNEQFF	TGTGCCAGCAGCCCTCGCCGAGCCCTAACCCACAATGAGCAGTTCTTC
many	TRBV25-1	-	TRBJ2-6	CASRKGGANVLTF	TGTGCCAGCAGAAAGGGGGGGGCCAACGTCCTGACTTTC
-	TRBV9	TRBD1	TRBJ1-1	CASSPRQGENTEAFF	TGTGCCAGCAGCCCCCGACAGGGAGAGAACACTGAAGCTTTCTTT
-	TRBV6-5	TRBD2	TRBJ2-1	CASRPAGGNEQFF	TGTGCCAGCAGGCCAGCGGGGGGAAATGAGCAGTTCTTC
-	TRBV4-3	-	TRBJ2-2	CASSQEEGFTGTGELFF	TGCGCCAGCAGCCAAGAGGAGGGGTTCACAGGCACCGGGGAGCTGTTTTTT
-	TRBV7-9	-	TRBJ2-7	CASSDGLSYEQYF	TGTGCCAGCAGCGATGGACTGAGCTACGAGCAGTACTTC
-	TRBV10-3	-	TRBJ2-7	CASGPSYEQYF	TGTGCCAGTGGCCCTTCCTACGAGCAGTACTTC
-	TRBV19	TRBD1	TRBJ1-6	CASKGQGENSPLHF	TGTGCCAGTAAGGGACAGGGAGAGAATTCACCCCTCCACTTT
-	TRBV11-2	-	TRBJ2-2	CASSLRQITGELFF	TGTGCCAGCAGCTTAAGACAGATCACCGGGGAGCTGTTTTTT
-	TRBV27	-	TRBJ1-2	CASSLRLRGDYGYTF	TGTGCCAGCAGTTTAAGGCTCAGGGGAGACTATGGCTACACCTTC
-	TRBV29-1	-	TRBJ2-5	CSVEERQQYF	TGCAGCGTTGAAGAGCGGCAGCAGTACTTC